A single sample gave rise to the 9 T cell receptor beta chains below, sequenced in a study of shared clonotypes between healthy human individuals. Sequenced by immunoSEQ multiplex PCR; TCRdb stores in-frame clones only, minus some. Of some 2.1 million clones in the sample, 85% to 95% were seen once. Naivety among CD8 cells was defined by CD45RO negativity and positive CCR7 selection, thereby excluding terminally differentiated effector memory CD45RA+ cells. The sample was naive CD8+ T cells from PBMCs. The source of these receptors is a man aged 18 to 30 in good health. Some clones in this sample may be carry-over from other donors' samples.

This chain connects TRBV19 to TRBJ1-5; perhaps TRBD1 as D (6 bases). Looked up from germline, CDR1 is LNHDA and CDR2 is SQIVND (reference sequence). This CDR3 comprises 16 residues. Trimming cost V 3 bases and J 0 bases, with 12 bases left between them. This chain's CDR3 is CASSIWGQASNQPQHF. CDR3 DNA: TGTGCCAGTAGTATTTGGGGGCAGGCTAGCAATCAGCCCCAGCATTTT.

The rearrangement links TRBV7-9 to TRBJ2-7; 11 bases are shared with TRBD2. CDR1 and CDR2 from the germline V gene are SEHNR and FQNEAQ (reference sequence). CDR3 length: 15 residues. V lost 5 bases to trimming and J lost 0 bases; unmatched junction nucleotides: 3. The CDR3 spells CASSRTSGPSYEQYF. The CDR3 DNA reads TGTGCCAGCAGCCGGACTAGCGGGCCCTCCTACGAGCAGTACTTC.

V is TRBV27 and J is TRBJ1-2; weak D call: TRBD1 (6 bases). Between the trimmed V and J ends, which lost 5 bases and 6 bases, there was a span of 13 bases. CDR3 length: 13 amino acids. Looked up from germline, CDR1 is MNHEY and CDR2 is SMNVEV (reference sequence). The CDR3 region is CASSQGTPHGYTF. The CDR3 DNA sequence: TGTGCCAGCAGTCAGGGGACACCGCATGGCTACACCTTC.

The gene calls are TRBV27 and TRBJ2-1; 9 bases are shared with TRBD2. This CDR3 comprises 14 residues. Germline V gene sequence: CDR1 MNHEY, CDR2 SMNVEV (reference sequence). V trimming: 3 bases; J trimming: 9 bases; junction bases outside the gene matches: 6. For the CDR3, the DNA is TGTGCCAGCAGTTTTAGCGGGAGTATGTCTGAGCAGTTCTTC. This gives the protein CASSFSGSMSEQFF.

This sequence joins TRBV27 and TRBJ2-3; weak D call: TRBD2 (5 bases). The V end lost 8 bases, the J end lost 1 base, and 7 bases lay between the germline ends. In germline, CDR1 is MNHEY, CDR2 SMNVEV (reference sequence). This CDR3 is 12 amino acids long. CDR3 DNA: TGTGCCAGCGGGAGAGGCACAGATACGCAGTATTTT. It specifies CASGRGTDTQYF.

The CDR3 spells CASSPGSPRSYEQYF. In DNA form, the CDR3 reads TGTGCCAGCAGCCCCGGGAGCCCGCGGTCCTACGAGCAGTACTTC. V usage is TRBV9 and J usage is TRBJ2-7, with D tentatively TRBD2 (6 bases). Looked up from germline, CDR1 is SGDLS and CDR2 is YYNGEE. The V end lost 4 bases, the J end lost 1 base, and 15 bases lay between the germline ends. The CDR3 has 15 amino acids.

The chain uses TRBV28 and TRBJ1-1, with 7 bases fitting TRBD1. V was pared by 6 bases and J by 4 bases, with 11 bases of the junction left unmatched. CDR3 length equals 15 residues. The V gene's germline CDR1 is MDHEN and CDR2 SYDVKM. DNA for the CDR3: TGTGCCAGCAGCCTGAGACAGGGAGGGCGCACTGAAGCTTTCTTT. Its protein product is CASSLRQGGRTEAFF. The variable domain in full, completed from reference TRBV28 and TRBJ1-1, reads DVKVTQSSRYLVKRTGEKVFLECVQDMDHENMFWYRQDPGLGLRLIYFSYDVKMKEKGDIPEGYSVSREKKERFSLILESASTNQTSMYLCASSLRQGGRTEAFFGQGTRLTVV.

The chain combines TRBV7-8 with TRBJ1-2; D is possibly TRBD1 (6 bases). The CDR3 length is 15 residues. The germline V gene has CDR1 SGHVS and CDR2 FQNEAQ. Trimming cost V 5 bases and J 3 bases, with 16 bases left between them. For the CDR3, the DNA is TGTGCCAGCAGCCCTTACGGGGGCGGCGACTATGGCTACACCTTC. Translated: CASSPYGGGDYGYTF.

The chain couples TRBV5-4 to TRBJ2-7; 10 bases line up with TRBD1. CDR1 and CDR2 from the germline V gene are SGHNT and YYREEE (reference sequence). The CDR3 sequence is 13 residues long. V was pared by 5 bases and J by 6 bases, with 5 bases of the junction left unmatched. The CDR3 region is CASSVRDRGEQYF. CDR3 coding DNA: TGTGCCAGCAGTGTCAGGGACAGGGGCGAGCAGTACTTC.